Listed here is a single TCR beta chain. Its antigen is unknown. The germline V gene encodes CDR1 MNHNS and CDR2 SASEGT. Trimming shortened V by 3 bases and J by 1 base, and 15 bases separated the two germline ends. This CDR3 comprises 16 residues. The entry originates in a study of shared clonotypes between healthy human individuals. Assay: immunoSEQ multiplex PCR; the TCRdb copy retains only in-frame clones and omits some. The sample has around 980,000 clones, approximately 80% seen once; the top ten hold around 0.61%. A split of CD4+ cells into CD45RA+ naive and CD45RA-negative memory subsets was performed. Study-wide results and limits: In contrast to clonotypes shared by all four donors, non-shared clonotypes had lower generation probabilities.

Sequenced input: memory CD4+ T cells from PBMCs. Subset described: CD45RA-negative fraction. The rearrangement uses TRBV6-1 and TRBJ1-1; D is perhaps TRBD1 (5 bases). The origin of this receptor is a man younger than 35 in good health. Some clones in this sample may be carry-over from other donors' samples. As DNA, the CDR3 is TGTGCCAGCAGTGAGTCCTTCGACAGCAGGAACACTGAAGCTTTCTTT. Translation gives CASSESFDSRNTEAFF.